These T cell receptor beta chains were read from a single sample in a study of blood T cell repertoires in COVID-19. Profiled with immunoSEQ multiplex PCR; TCRdb holds only in-frame clones, not every one. The data show 200,000 to 250,000 clones, 84% seen once. Sequencing input: PBMCs or T cells enriched from blood (not recorded which). These receptors were collected from a woman in her thirties or forties who had recovered from COVID-19. CDR3s include the opening cysteine and the closing phenylalanine or tryptophan. Fields, in order: V gene, D gene, J gene, clone size, CDR3 DNA, CDR3 protein. A D gene is named only where the DNA matches it firmly. Clone size is not always given. Where it is, it says once, few, many or a class for expanded clones.

V gene: TRBV30
D gene: NA
J gene: TRBJ1-4
clone size: NA
CDR3 DNA: TGTGCCTGGAGTGACGGAGGGAATGAAAAACTGTTTTTT
CDR3 protein: CAWSDGGNEKLFF

V gene: TRBV6-5
D gene: TRBD1
J gene: TRBJ1-2
clone size: NA
CDR3 DNA: TGTGCCAGCAGTAAGACAGGGAACTATGGCTACACCTTC
CDR3 protein: CASSKTGNYGYTF

V gene: TRBV12-3/TRBV12-4
D gene: NA
J gene: TRBJ2-3
clone size: NA
CDR3 DNA: TGTGCCAGCAGCGAGGGTCTGGATACGCAGTATTTT
CDR3 protein: CASSEGLDTQYF

V gene: TRBV7-8
D gene: NA
J gene: TRBJ1-2
clone size: once
CDR3 DNA: TGTGCCAGCAGTCTAGACCGCGGGGGACGGGGCTACACCTTC
CDR3 protein: CASSLDRGGRGYTF

V gene: TRBV30
D gene: NA
J gene: TRBJ1-2
clone size: few
CDR3 DNA: TGTGCCTGGAGCTTCAAGTCTCAGGGAAACTATGGCTACACCTTC
CDR3 protein: CAWSFKSQGNYGYTF

V gene: TRBV3-1/TRBV3-2
D gene: NA
J gene: TRBJ1-6
clone size: NA
CDR3 DNA: TGTGCCAGCGGAACGCAGGATGGTTCACCCCTCCACTTT
CDR3 protein: CASGTQDGSPLHF

V gene: TRBV5-1
D gene: NA
J gene: TRBJ2-7
clone size: NA
CDR3 DNA: TGCGCCAGCAGCTTGGCGGGGATCAACTCTAACGAGCAGTACTTC
CDR3 protein: CASSLAGINSNEQYF

V gene: TRBV6-5
D gene: TRBD2
J gene: TRBJ2-1
clone size: NA
CDR3 DNA: TGTGCCAGCCAGCGGGGGCTGGGGAGTGAGCAGTTCTTC
CDR3 protein: CASQRGLGSEQFF

V gene: TRBV7-2
D gene: TRBD1
J gene: TRBJ2-2
clone size: NA
CDR3 DNA: TGTGCCAGCAGCCGTCAGGGGGCGAACACCGGGGAGCTGTTTTTT
CDR3 protein: CASSRQGANTGELFF

V gene: TRBV7-9
D gene: TRBD2
J gene: TRBJ2-7
clone size: NA
CDR3 DNA: TGTGCCAGCAGCTGGACTAGCGGGAATGGAGAGCAGTACTTC
CDR3 protein: CASSWTSGNGEQYF